These T cell receptor beta chains were read from a single sample in a study of blood T cell repertoires in COVID-19. The method was immunoSEQ multiplex PCR; TCRdb's version includes in-frame clones alone and lacks a portion of them. The table records around 200,000 clones, under 85% of them present only once. The sample taken for sequencing was peripheral blood. The receptors originated from a woman aged 40 to 50 with acute or convalescent COVID-19. CDR3s include the opening cysteine and the closing phenylalanine or tryptophan. D genes are given only for firm matches. Not every row has a clone size; where given, it reads once, few, many or a size class.

D gene: -
J gene: TRBJ1-5
V gene: TRBV21-1
clone size: -
CDR3 DNA: TGTGCCAGCAGCAAATCCTTTTCCCAGCCCCAGCATTTT
CDR3 protein: CASSKSFSQPQHF

D gene: -
J gene: TRBJ2-3
V gene: TRBV29-1
clone size: -
CDR3 DNA: TGCAGCGTTGACGGGCTAGCGCTAGATACGCAGTATTTT
CDR3 protein: CSVDGLALDTQYF

D gene: TRBD1
J gene: TRBJ1-4
V gene: TRBV7-9
clone size: -
CDR3 DNA: TGTGCCAGCAGCCCGGAAAGGACAGGGTGGAATGAAAAACTGTTTTTT
CDR3 protein: CASSPERTGWNEKLFF

D gene: TRBD1
J gene: TRBJ2-7
V gene: TRBV30
clone size: -
CDR3 DNA: TGTGCCTGGAGTGTATGGGACAGGGACGATGGCGAGCAGTACTTC
CDR3 protein: CAWSVWDRDDGEQYF

D gene: -
J gene: TRBJ2-5
V gene: TRBV7-2
clone size: -
CDR3 DNA: TGTGCCAGCATGCTAGGGCCTACAGGCCAAGAGACCCAGTACTTC
CDR3 protein: CASMLGPTGQETQYF

D gene: -
J gene: TRBJ1-2
V gene: TRBV18
clone size: -
CDR3 DNA: TGTGCCAGCTCACCACAGGAACAGGATGGCTACACCTTC
CDR3 protein: CASSPQEQDGYTF

D gene: -
J gene: TRBJ1-3
V gene: TRBV7-9
clone size: -
CDR3 DNA: TGTGCCAGCAGCTTTGAGGACACCATATATTTT
CDR3 protein: CASSFEDTIYF

D gene: TRBD1
J gene: TRBJ1-6
V gene: TRBV6-5
clone size: -
CDR3 DNA: TGTGCCAGCAGCGGGACAGAGTTTTCACCCCTCCACTTT
CDR3 protein: CASSGTEFSPLHF

D gene: -
J gene: TRBJ1-5
V gene: TRBV6-6
clone size: -
CDR3 DNA: TGTGCCGCCAGGGTAAGCAATCAGCCCCAGCATTTT
CDR3 protein: CAARVSNQPQHF

D gene: -
J gene: TRBJ1-3
V gene: TRBV18
clone size: -
CDR3 DNA: TGTGCCAGCTCACCACGAGCGGGGGGAACTGGAAACACCATATATTTT
CDR3 protein: CASSPRAGGTGNTIYF

D gene: TRBD2
J gene: TRBJ2-5
V gene: TRBV6-5
clone size: -
CDR3 DNA: TGTGCCAGCAGTTCCCTAGCGGGACAAGAGACCCAGTACTTC
CDR3 protein: CASSSLAGQETQYF

D gene: -
J gene: TRBJ1-6
V gene: TRBV19
clone size: few
CDR3 DNA: TGTGCCAGTAGTATATCAGGGAATTCACCCCTCCACTTT
CDR3 protein: CASSISGNSPLHF

D gene: -
J gene: TRBJ2-3
V gene: TRBV25-1
clone size: -
CDR3 DNA: TGTGCCAGCAGTGACCTTAGTCAGGGTATCCCAGATACGCAGTATTTT
CDR3 protein: CASSDLSQGIPDTQYF

D gene: -
J gene: TRBJ1-2
V gene: TRBV19
clone size: -
CDR3 DNA: TGTGCCAGTAGTATAGTGGGCAGGGTTTACTATGGCTACACCTTC
CDR3 protein: CASSIVGRVYYGYTF

D gene: -
J gene: TRBJ2-2
V gene: TRBV15
clone size: -
CDR3 DNA: TGTGCCACCAGCAGACATACTAGTCCCTCCGGGGAGCTGTTTTTT
CDR3 protein: CATSRHTSPSGELFF

D gene: -
J gene: TRBJ1-1
V gene: TRBV7-9
clone size: -
CDR3 DNA: TGTGCCAGCAGCAAGGCGGGGGATTGGGCTGAAGCTTTCTTT
CDR3 protein: CASSKAGDWAEAFF

D gene: -
J gene: TRBJ2-4
V gene: TRBV5-4
clone size: -
CDR3 DNA: TGTGCCAGCAGCTTGGGGGGGGGCGGAAGTTTAGCCAAAAACATTCAGTACTTC
CDR3 protein: CASSLGGGGSLAKNIQYF

D gene: -
J gene: TRBJ2-4
V gene: TRBV9
clone size: -
CDR3 DNA: TGTGCCAGCAGCTCCCTCGGAGGGCCAGCCAAAAACATTCAGTACTTC
CDR3 protein: CASSSLGGPAKNIQYF

D gene: -
J gene: TRBJ2-3
V gene: TRBV28
clone size: -
CDR3 DNA: TGTGCCAGCAGTTTAATAGGGGCAAGGGATACGCAGTATTTT
CDR3 protein: CASSLIGARDTQYF

D gene: TRBD2
J gene: TRBJ2-1
V gene: TRBV5-6
clone size: -
CDR3 DNA: TGTGCCAGCAGCCCCACTATAGTTGTGGCGGGAGGGCCGTATAGTGAGCAGTTCTTC
CDR3 protein: CASSPTIVVAGGPYSEQFF

D gene: -
J gene: TRBJ2-2
V gene: TRBV18
clone size: -
CDR3 DNA: TGTGCCAGCTCACCAGTTGCGGCAAACACCGGGGAGCTGTTTTTT
CDR3 protein: CASSPVAANTGELFF

D gene: TRBD1
J gene: TRBJ2-1
V gene: TRBV6-6
clone size: -
CDR3 DNA: TGTGCCAGTTTACCGGGACAGGGGGCGTATGAGCAGTTCTTC
CDR3 protein: CASLPGQGAYEQFF

D gene: -
J gene: TRBJ1-1
V gene: TRBV30
clone size: -
CDR3 DNA: TGTGCCTGGATCCAGGGTATGGCTGAAGCTTTCTTT
CDR3 protein: CAWIQGMAEAFF

D gene: -
J gene: TRBJ1-2
V gene: TRBV5-1
clone size: few
CDR3 DNA: TGCGCCAGCAGGCAATCCTATTCAATAGCCCTTAACTATGGCTACACCTTC
CDR3 protein: CASRQSYSIALNYGYTF

D gene: -
J gene: TRBJ2-1
V gene: TRBV2
clone size: -
CDR3 DNA: TGTGCCAGCAGTCCTGGGGGCCATGAGCAGTTCTTC
CDR3 protein: CASSPGGHEQFF

D gene: TRBD2
J gene: TRBJ2-1
V gene: TRBV19
clone size: -
CDR3 DNA: TGTGCCAGTAGTTTCGCCGGGACTAGCGGTAATGAGCAGTTCTTC
CDR3 protein: CASSFAGTSGNEQFF

D gene: -
J gene: TRBJ2-5
V gene: TRBV30
clone size: -
CDR3 DNA: TGTGCCTGGGCGAGGGAGACCCAGTACTTC
CDR3 protein: CAWARETQYF

D gene: -
J gene: TRBJ1-5
V gene: TRBV5-4
clone size: -
CDR3 DNA: TGTGCCAGCAGCTCAGAGGGTGGTCAGCCCCAGCATTTT
CDR3 protein: CASSSEGGQPQHF

D gene: -
J gene: TRBJ1-6
V gene: TRBV6-5
clone size: -
CDR3 DNA: TGTGCCAGCCGCCGAATGCCGGGGGTAAATTCACCCCTCCACTTT
CDR3 protein: CASRRMPGVNSPLHF

D gene: TRBD1
J gene: TRBJ1-1
V gene: TRBV19
clone size: -
CDR3 DNA: TGTGCCAGTAGTCAAGGGGACAGGGGGCCCACTGAAGCTTTCTTT
CDR3 protein: CASSQGDRGPTEAFF

D gene: TRBD2
J gene: TRBJ2-7
V gene: TRBV19
clone size: -
CDR3 DNA: TGTGCCAGTAGTGCTCCGATAGCGGGAGGCTTCACCTACGAGCAGTACTTC
CDR3 protein: CASSAPIAGGFTYEQYF

D gene: -
J gene: TRBJ1-1
V gene: TRBV2
clone size: -
CDR3 DNA: TGTGCCAGCAGTGACCCCCAGGGTTGGTTGACTGAAGCTTTCTTT
CDR3 protein: CASSDPQGWLTEAFF

D gene: TRBD2
J gene: TRBJ2-2
V gene: TRBV5-8
clone size: -
CDR3 DNA: TGTGCCAGCAGCGCGCATAGCGGGACGGTAGGCACCGGGGAGCTGTTTTTT
CDR3 protein: CASSAHSGTVGTGELFF

D gene: -
J gene: TRBJ1-2
V gene: TRBV7-2
clone size: -
CDR3 DNA: TGTGCCAGCAGCTTAGAGGCAGGGTGGGACTATGGCTACACCTTC
CDR3 protein: CASSLEAGWDYGYTF

D gene: TRBD2
J gene: TRBJ2-1
V gene: TRBV25-1
clone size: -
CDR3 DNA: TGTGCCAGCAGTGATTCTAGCGGAACCGTCTACAATGAGCAGTTCTTC
CDR3 protein: CASSDSSGTVYNEQFF

D gene: TRBD2
J gene: TRBJ2-1
V gene: TRBV18
clone size: -
CDR3 DNA: TGTGCCAGCTCAACGACTAGCGGGGCCTACAATGAGCAGTTCTTC
CDR3 protein: CASSTTSGAYNEQFF

D gene: TRBD2
J gene: TRBJ2-3
V gene: TRBV3-1/TRBV3-2
clone size: -
CDR3 DNA: TGTGCCAGCAGCCAAGAGACCAGCGGGAGGTTTAATACGCAGTATTTT
CDR3 protein: CASSQETSGRFNTQYF

D gene: -
J gene: TRBJ2-7
V gene: TRBV7-8
clone size: -
CDR3 DNA: TGTGCCAGCAGCTTATCCGGGGGGCTATACGAGCAGTACTTC
CDR3 protein: CASSLSGGLYEQYF

D gene: TRBD1
J gene: TRBJ2-7
V gene: TRBV29-1
clone size: -
CDR3 DNA: TGCAGCGTTGCCCGCAGGGACAGGCCCTACGAGCAGTACTTC
CDR3 protein: CSVARRDRPYEQYF

D gene: TRBD1
J gene: TRBJ1-5
V gene: TRBV24-1
clone size: -
CDR3 DNA: TGTGCCACCAGTGATTCTGGACAGGGCAGCAATCAGCCCCAGCATTTT
CDR3 protein: CATSDSGQGSNQPQHF

D gene: -
J gene: TRBJ1-5
V gene: TRBV2
clone size: -
CDR3 DNA: TGTGCCAGCAGTGATAGGGGCCGCAATCAGCCCCAGCATTTT
CDR3 protein: CASSDRGRNQPQHF

D gene: -
J gene: TRBJ1-1
V gene: TRBV6-5
clone size: few
CDR3 DNA: TGTGCCAGCAGTTCCCGAGAGAACACTGAAGCTTTCTTT
CDR3 protein: CASSSRENTEAFF

D gene: TRBD2
J gene: TRBJ2-7
V gene: TRBV4-2
clone size: -
CDR3 DNA: TGTGCCAGCAGCCAAGAGACTAGCGGGATCTACGAGCAGTACTTC
CDR3 protein: CASSQETSGIYEQYF

D gene: -
J gene: TRBJ2-1
V gene: TRBV27
clone size: -
CDR3 DNA: TGTGCCAGCAGGGAGACGCAGTCCGATGAGCAGTTCTTC
CDR3 protein: CASRETQSDEQFF

D gene: TRBD2
J gene: TRBJ2-1
V gene: TRBV5-6
clone size: -
CDR3 DNA: TGTGCCAGCAGCGGAAGACTAGCGGGGGACTACAATGAGCAGTTCTTC
CDR3 protein: CASSGRLAGDYNEQFF

D gene: -
J gene: TRBJ2-1
V gene: TRBV21-1
clone size: -
CDR3 DNA: TGTGCCAGCAGCAAATACGGGGGGTTATCGGATGAGCAGTTCTTC
CDR3 protein: CASSKYGGLSDEQFF

D gene: -
J gene: TRBJ1-1
V gene: TRBV20-1
clone size: -
CDR3 DNA: TGCAGTGCTAGAACAGGAGAAGCTTTCTTT
CDR3 protein: CSARTGEAFF

D gene: TRBD2
J gene: TRBJ2-1
V gene: TRBV7-3
clone size: -
CDR3 DNA: TGTGCCAGCAGCGACACTAGCGCGGCCTACAATGAGCAGTTCTTC
CDR3 protein: CASSDTSAAYNEQFF

D gene: -
J gene: TRBJ2-6
V gene: TRBV30
clone size: -
CDR3 DNA: TGTGCCTGGAGCGAATACTTAGATTTCTCTGGGGCCAACGTCCTGACTTTC
CDR3 protein: CAWSEYLDFSGANVLTF

D gene: -
J gene: TRBJ1-4
V gene: TRBV15
clone size: few
CDR3 DNA: TGTGCCACCAGCAGAGGTCGTGGGGGGGAAAAACTGTTTTTT
CDR3 protein: CATSRGRGGEKLFF

D gene: -
J gene: TRBJ1-1
V gene: TRBV18
clone size: -
CDR3 DNA: TGTGCCAGCTCACCTCCCACAGGGAGGGGACTAAACACTGAAGCTTTCTTT
CDR3 protein: CASSPPTGRGLNTEAFF

D gene: TRBD1
J gene: TRBJ2-1
V gene: TRBV28
clone size: -
CDR3 DNA: TGTGCCAGCAGTTTTTATGGTGTAAGACAGGGGGCCTACAATGAGCAGTTCTTC
CDR3 protein: CASSFYGVRQGAYNEQFF

D gene: -
J gene: TRBJ1-1
V gene: TRBV2
clone size: -
CDR3 DNA: TGTGCCAGCAGTGAACTACGGTTAATGAACACTGAAGCTTTCTTT
CDR3 protein: CASSELRLMNTEAFF

D gene: -
J gene: TRBJ1-6
V gene: TRBV27
clone size: -
CDR3 DNA: TGTGCCAGCAGTTCAACTGTGGGAGGATGGAGTTCACCCCTCCACTTT
CDR3 protein: CASSSTVGGWSSPLHF

D gene: TRBD2
J gene: TRBJ2-1
V gene: TRBV7-2
clone size: -
CDR3 DNA: TGTGCCAGCAGCTTAGCTAAGAGCGGGGGGTTTTATGAGCAGTTCTTC
CDR3 protein: CASSLAKSGGFYEQFF